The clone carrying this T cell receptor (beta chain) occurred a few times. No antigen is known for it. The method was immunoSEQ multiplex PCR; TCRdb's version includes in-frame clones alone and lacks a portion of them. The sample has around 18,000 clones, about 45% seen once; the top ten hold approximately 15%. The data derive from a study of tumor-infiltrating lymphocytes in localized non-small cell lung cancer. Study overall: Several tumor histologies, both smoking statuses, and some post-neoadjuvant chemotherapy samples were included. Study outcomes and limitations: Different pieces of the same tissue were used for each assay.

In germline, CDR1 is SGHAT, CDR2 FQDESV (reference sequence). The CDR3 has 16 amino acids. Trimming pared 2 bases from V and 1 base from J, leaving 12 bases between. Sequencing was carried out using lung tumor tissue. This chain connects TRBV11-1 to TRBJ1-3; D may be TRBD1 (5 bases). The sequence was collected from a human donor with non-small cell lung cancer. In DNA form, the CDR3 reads TGTGCCAGCAGCTTAAGTCATGGGGCATCTGGAAACACCATATATTTT. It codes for CASSLSHGASGNTIYF.